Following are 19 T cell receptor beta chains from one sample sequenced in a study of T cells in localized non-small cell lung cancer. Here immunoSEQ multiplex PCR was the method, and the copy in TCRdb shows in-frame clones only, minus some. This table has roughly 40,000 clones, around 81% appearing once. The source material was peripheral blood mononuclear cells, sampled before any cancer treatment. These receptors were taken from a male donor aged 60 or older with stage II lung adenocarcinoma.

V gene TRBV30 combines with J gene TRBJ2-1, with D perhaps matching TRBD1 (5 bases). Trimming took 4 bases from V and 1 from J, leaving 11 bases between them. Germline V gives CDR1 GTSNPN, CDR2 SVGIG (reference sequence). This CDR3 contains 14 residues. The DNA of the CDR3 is TGTGCCTGGACTCAGGGATTGTCCTACAATGAGCAGTTCTTC. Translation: CAWTQGLSYNEQFF.

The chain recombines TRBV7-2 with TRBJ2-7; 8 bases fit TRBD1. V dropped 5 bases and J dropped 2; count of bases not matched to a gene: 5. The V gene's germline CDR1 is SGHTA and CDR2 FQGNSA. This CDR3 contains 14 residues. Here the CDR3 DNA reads TGTGCCAGCAGCCCAAGACAGGGGCCCTACGAGCAGTACTTC. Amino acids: CASSPRQGPYEQYF. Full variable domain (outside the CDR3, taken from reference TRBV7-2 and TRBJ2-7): GAGVSQSPSNKVTEKGKDVELRCDPISGHTALYWYRQSLGQGLEFLIYFQGNSAPDKSGLPSDRFSAERTGGSVSTLTIQRTQQEDSAVYLCASSPRQGPYEQYFGPGTRLTVT.

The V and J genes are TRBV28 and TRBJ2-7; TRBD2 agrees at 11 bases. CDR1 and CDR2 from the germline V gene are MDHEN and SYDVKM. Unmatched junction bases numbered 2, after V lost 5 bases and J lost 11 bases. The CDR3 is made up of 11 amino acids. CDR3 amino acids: CASSPTSGKYF. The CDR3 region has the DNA TGTGCCAGCAGTCCGACTAGCGGGAAGTACTTC.

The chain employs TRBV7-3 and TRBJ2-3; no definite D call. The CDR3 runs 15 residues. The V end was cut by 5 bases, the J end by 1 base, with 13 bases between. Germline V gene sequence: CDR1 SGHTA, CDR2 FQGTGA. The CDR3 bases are TGTGCCAGCAGCCCGGCCTTAGCCGGCACAGATACGCAGTATTTT. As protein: CASSPALAGTDTQYF. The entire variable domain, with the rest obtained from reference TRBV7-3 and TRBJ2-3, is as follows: GAGVSQTPSNKVTEKGKYVELRCDPISGHTALYWYRQSLGQGPEFLIYFQGTGAADDSGLPNDRFFAVRPEGSVSTLKIQRTERGDSAVYLCASSPALAGTDTQYFGPGTRLTVL.

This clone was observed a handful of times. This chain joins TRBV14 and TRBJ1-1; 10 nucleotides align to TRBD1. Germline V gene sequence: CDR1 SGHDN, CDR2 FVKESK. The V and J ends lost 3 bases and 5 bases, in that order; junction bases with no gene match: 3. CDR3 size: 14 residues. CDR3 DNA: TGTGCCAGCAGCCAGAGGACAGGGGGAACTGAAGCTTTCTTT. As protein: CASSQRTGGTEAFF.

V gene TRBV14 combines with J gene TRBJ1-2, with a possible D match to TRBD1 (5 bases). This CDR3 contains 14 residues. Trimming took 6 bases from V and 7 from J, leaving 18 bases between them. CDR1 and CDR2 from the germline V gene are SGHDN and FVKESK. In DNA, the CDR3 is TGTGCCAGCAGTCCTAGACAGACCCGGGGTGGCTACACCTTC. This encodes CASSPRQTRGGYTF.

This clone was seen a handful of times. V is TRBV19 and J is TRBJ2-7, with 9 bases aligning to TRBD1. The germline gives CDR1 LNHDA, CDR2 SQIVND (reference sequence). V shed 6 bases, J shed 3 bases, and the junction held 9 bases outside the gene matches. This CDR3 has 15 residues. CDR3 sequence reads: CASSYNRGRGYEQYF. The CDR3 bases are TGTGCCAGTAGCTATAACAGGGGGCGAGGCTACGAGCAGTACTTC.

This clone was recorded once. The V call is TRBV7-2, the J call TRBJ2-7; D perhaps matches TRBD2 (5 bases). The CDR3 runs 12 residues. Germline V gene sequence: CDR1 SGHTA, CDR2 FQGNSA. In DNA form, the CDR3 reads TGTGCCAGCAGCTTAGGCGGAACCTCGCAGGAGGTG. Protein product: CASSLGGTSQEV.

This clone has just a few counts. The CDR3 DNA reads TGCGCCAGCAGCTTCGAGCAGGCGTTCTACAATGAGCAGTTCTTC. Its translation is CASSFEQAFYNEQFF. V usage is TRBV5-1 and J usage is TRBJ2-1, with unresolved D. The V gene's germline CDR1 is SGHRS and CDR2 YFSETQ. V gave up 2 bases and J gave up 3 bases, with 12 bases separating them. CDR3 length equals 15 residues. The whole variable domain, remainder taken from reference TRBV5-1 and TRBJ2-1, is KAGVTQTPRYLIKTRGQQVTLSCSPISGHRSVSWYQQTPGQGLQFLFEYFSETQRNKGNFPGRFSGRQFSNSRSEMNVSTLELGDSALYLCASSFEQAFYNEQFFGPGTRLTVL.

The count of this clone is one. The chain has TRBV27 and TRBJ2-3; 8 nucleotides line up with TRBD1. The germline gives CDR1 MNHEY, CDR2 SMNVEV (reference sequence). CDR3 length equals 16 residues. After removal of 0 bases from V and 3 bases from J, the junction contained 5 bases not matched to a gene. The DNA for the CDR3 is TGTGCCAGCAGTTTATCCCGGACAGGGAAGACAGATACGCAGTATTTT. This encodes CASSLSRTGKTDTQYF.

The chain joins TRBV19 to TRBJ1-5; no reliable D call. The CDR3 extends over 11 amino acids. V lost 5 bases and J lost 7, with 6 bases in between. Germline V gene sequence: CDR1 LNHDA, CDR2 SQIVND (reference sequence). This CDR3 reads CASSGGQPQHF. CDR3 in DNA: TGTGCCAGTAGTGGAGGACAGCCCCAGCATTTT.

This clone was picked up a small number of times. CDR3 coding DNA: TGTGCCAGCAGCTATGACAGGGCAAACGGGGAGCTGTTTTTT. It yields the protein CASSYDRANGELFF. The genes are TRBV5-6 and TRBJ2-2, with 7 bases that match TRBD1. The CDR3 extends over 14 amino acids. V lost 3 bases, J lost 7 bases, and 6 bases stayed unmatched. CDR1 is SGHDT and CDR2 is YYEEEE in the germline V gene. Looking up the rest from reference TRBV5-6 and TRBJ2-2 gives the full variable domain: DAGVTQSPTHLIKTRGQQVTLRCSPKSGHDTVSWYQQALGQGPQFIFQYYEEEERQRGNFPDRFSGHQFPNYSSELNVNALLLGDSALYLCASSYDRANGELFFGEGSRLTVL.

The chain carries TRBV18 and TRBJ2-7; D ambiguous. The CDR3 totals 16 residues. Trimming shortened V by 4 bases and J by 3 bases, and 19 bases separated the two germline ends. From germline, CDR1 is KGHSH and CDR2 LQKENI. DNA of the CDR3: TGTGCCAGCTCACTTAACCCAGGCGCGAGGAACTACGAGCAGTACTTC. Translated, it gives CASSLNPGARNYEQYF.

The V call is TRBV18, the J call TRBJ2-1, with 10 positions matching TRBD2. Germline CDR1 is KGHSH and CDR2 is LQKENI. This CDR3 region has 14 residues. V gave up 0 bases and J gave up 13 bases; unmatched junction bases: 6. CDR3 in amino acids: CASSPPPSGGPQFF. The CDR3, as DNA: TGTGCCAGCTCACCACCGCCTAGCGGGGGACCCCAGTTCTTC.

This CDR3 reads CASRYRAYNEQFF. CDR3 in DNA: TGTGCCAGCCGGTACAGGGCCTACAATGAGCAGTTCTTC. The chain recombines TRBV2 with TRBJ2-1; D may be TRBD1 (6 bases). Germline values: CDR1 SNHLY, CDR2 FYNNEI. V lost 8 bases, J lost 2 bases, and 10 bases lay in between. CDR3 length: 13 residues.

This chain's CDR3 is CASNNRGNTEAFF. Here the CDR3 DNA reads TGCGCCAGCAACAACAGGGGAAACACTGAAGCTTTCTTT. The rearrangement joins TRBV5-1 to TRBJ1-1; 7 bases line up with TRBD1. CDR3 length equals 13 residues. V lost 6 bases to trimming and J lost 2 bases; unmatched junction nucleotides: 4. Germline V CDR1 and CDR2: SGHRS, YFSETQ.

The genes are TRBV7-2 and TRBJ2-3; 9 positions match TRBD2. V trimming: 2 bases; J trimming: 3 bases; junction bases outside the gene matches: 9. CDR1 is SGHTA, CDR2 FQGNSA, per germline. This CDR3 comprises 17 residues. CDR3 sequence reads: CASSLRASGTATDTQYF. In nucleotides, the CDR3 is TGTGCCAGCAGCTTAAGGGCTAGCGGGACCGCTACAGATACGCAGTATTTT.

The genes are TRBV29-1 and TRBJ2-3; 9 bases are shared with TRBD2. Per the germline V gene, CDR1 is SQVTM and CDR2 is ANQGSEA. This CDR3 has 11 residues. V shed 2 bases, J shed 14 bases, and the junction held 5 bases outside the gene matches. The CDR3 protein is CSVETSGYRYF. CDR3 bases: TGCAGCGTTGAAACTAGCGGGTACCGGTATTTT.

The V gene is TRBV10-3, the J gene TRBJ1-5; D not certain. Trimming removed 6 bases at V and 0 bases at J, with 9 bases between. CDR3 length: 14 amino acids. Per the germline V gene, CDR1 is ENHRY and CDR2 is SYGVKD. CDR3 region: CAISLGYSNQPQHF. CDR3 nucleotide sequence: TGTGCCATCAGCCTGGGGTATAGCAATCAGCCCCAGCATTTT.